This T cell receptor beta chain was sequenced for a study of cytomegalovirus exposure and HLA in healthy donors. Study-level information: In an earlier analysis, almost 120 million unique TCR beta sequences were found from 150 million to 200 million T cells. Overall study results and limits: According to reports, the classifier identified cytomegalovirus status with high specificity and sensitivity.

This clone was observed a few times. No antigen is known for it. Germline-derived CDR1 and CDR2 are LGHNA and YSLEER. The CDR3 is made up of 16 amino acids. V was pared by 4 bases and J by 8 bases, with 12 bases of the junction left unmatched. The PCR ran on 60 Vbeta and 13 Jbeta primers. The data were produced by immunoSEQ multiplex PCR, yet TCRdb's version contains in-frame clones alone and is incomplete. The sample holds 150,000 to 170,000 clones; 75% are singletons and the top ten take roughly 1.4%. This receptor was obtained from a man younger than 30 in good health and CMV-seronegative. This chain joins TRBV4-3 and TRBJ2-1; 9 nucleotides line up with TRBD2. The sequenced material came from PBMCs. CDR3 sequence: CASSRMGAGGGDEQFF. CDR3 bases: TGCGCCAGCAGCCGGATGGGAGCGGGAGGCGGGGATGAGCAGTTCTTC.